This TCR beta chain was profiled in a study of CD8 T cells in ankylosing spondylitis (dated by TCRdb to the late 2010s). About the study as a whole: The study set out to find disease-linked TCR variants by profiling T cell receptor beta repertoires in ankylosing spondylitis patients and healthy donors. Samples of peripheral blood were taken, and for ankylosing spondylitis patients, synovial fluid was collected as well. In total, the full study cohort was made up of over a hundred healthy donors and approximately 27 ankylosing spondylitis patients.

About this clonotype: This clone's antigen is unknown. The sample holds no much larger clone one base away, and base qualities are not on file.

TCRdb names Illumina HiSeq 2500 as the instrument used. Quantitative 5'-RACE with molecular barcodes was the method used to prepare the TCR beta libraries. Under the source paper's analysis protocol: A new computational method, built on a probabilistic model of VDJ rearrangement, was used to identify disease-linked TCR variants. TCRdb reanalyzed the raw reads on its own, using fastp at Q25 for trimming and MiXCR for clone calling, and kept in-frame beta chains. One record per CDR3 amino acid sequence lists the most common genes and DNA. The V and J calls were determined by TCRdb, not by the authors. The sample table shows approximately 300,000 distinct CDR3 sequences, and roughly 8% are seen once. Together, the top ten hold roughly 15% of the sample. The V and J ends are trimmed by 3 bases and 7 bases, leaving 17 bases between them. Sequences SGHNT (CDR1) and YYREEE (CDR2) are obtained from the germline V gene (reference sequence). Including the terminal cysteine and phenylalanine, the CDR3 comprises 15 residues. CDR3 DNA only is kept here, 45 bases in frame from base 1.

Summary of the overall study and its limitations: Some motif variants had previously been reported in the synovial fluid and blood of reactive arthritis patients, which suggests shared mechanisms of disease initiation. According to the report, matched synovial fluid samples from ankylosing spondylitis patients were significantly enriched for the disease-linked clones. The disease-linked clones showed a CD8+ phenotype and occurred at relatively low frequencies in peripheral blood. A TCR beta motif of eight highly homologous amino acid variants appeared characteristic of blood from ankylosing spondylitis patients.

The chain employs TRBV5-4 and TRBJ2-1; the D gene could be either TRBD1 or TRBD2, each agreeing at 5 bases. This receptor was obtained from a male donor with ankylosing spondylitis. The sample was blood, either unsorted or a sorted T cell fraction (not recorded which). The CDR3 region reads CASSSPGRPDNEQFF. In nucleotides, the sequence is TGTGCCAGCAGCTCTCCGGGACGACCAGATAATGAGCAGTTCTTC. The CDR3, completed at both ends by the reference TRBV5-4 and TRBJ2-1 genes, gives the full variable domain ETGVTQSPTHLIKTRGQQVTLRCSSQSGHNTVSWYQQALGQGPQFIFQYYREEENGRGNFPPRFSGLQFPNYSSELNVNALELDDSALYLCASSSPGRPDNEQFFGPGTRLTVL.